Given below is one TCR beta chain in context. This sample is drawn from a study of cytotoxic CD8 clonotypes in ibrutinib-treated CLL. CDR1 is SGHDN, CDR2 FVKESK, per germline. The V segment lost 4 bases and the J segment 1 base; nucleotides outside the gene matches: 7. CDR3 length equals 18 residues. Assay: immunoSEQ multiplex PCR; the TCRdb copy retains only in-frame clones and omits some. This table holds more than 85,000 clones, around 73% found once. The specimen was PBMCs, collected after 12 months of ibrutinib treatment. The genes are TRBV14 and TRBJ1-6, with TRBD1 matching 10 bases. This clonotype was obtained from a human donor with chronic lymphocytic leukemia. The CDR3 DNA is TGTGCCAGCAGCCTAAGCCCGGGACAGGGGTCCTATAATTCACCCCTCCACTTT. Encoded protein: CASSLSPGQGSYNSPLHF.